The rows below give T cell receptor beta chains drawn from one sample of a study of T cell responses to AZD1222 COVID-19 vaccine. Measured with immunoSEQ multiplex PCR; TCRdb has only the in-frame clones, and not every one. The repertoire holds 100,000 to 120,000 clones, with more than 90% as singletons. This specimen consisted of peripheral blood, obtained 28 days after the second AZD1222 dose. These receptors were taken from an adult who received the AZD1222 COVID-19 vaccine. Each CDR3 is given with its conserved first and last residue. The D gene is left open where the match is weak. A row's size may be missing; if present it is once, few, many or a size class.

>TRBD2|once|TRBJ2-7|TRBV5-6
TGTGCCAGCAGCTTTTTTGGACTAGCGGGCCCTGGAGGCACCTACGAGCAGTACTTC
CASSFFGLAGPGGTYEQYF
>.|.|TRBJ1-1|TRBV10-2
TGCGCCAGCAGTGAGTCGTTAATTGAGTCCCTCTTT
CASSESLIESLF
>TRBD1|.|TRBJ1-2|TRBV4-1
TGCGCCAGCAGCCAATTCACAGGGGGCGACTATGGCTACACCTTC
CASSQFTGGDYGYTF
>.|.|TRBJ1-6|TRBV6-5
TGTGCCAGCAGTTACGGGGGGAAAAATTCACCCCTCCACTTT
CASSYGGKNSPLHF
>TRBD1|.|TRBJ1-6|TRBV18
TGTGCCAGCTCACCCGGGACAGGACCATATTCACCCCTCCACTTT
CASSPGTGPYSPLHF
>.|.|TRBJ2-7|TRBV9
TGTGCCAGCAGCGTAGAGGGACATTACTCCTACGAGCAGTACTTC
CASSVEGHYSYEQYF
>TRBD1|.|TRBJ1-4|TRBV7-9
TGTGCCAGCAGCTTAGGGCAGGGGGCAACTAATGAAAAACTGTTTTTT
CASSLGQGATNEKLFF
>.|few|TRBJ1-5|TRBV7-2
TGTGCCAGCAGCTTAGTGTCGGGCAGGGTACAGCCCCAGCATTTT
CASSLVSGRVQPQHF
>.|.|TRBJ1-5|TRBV7-2
TGTGCCAGCAGCCTGGTTCGAGTTCAGCCCCAGCATTTT
CASSLVRVQPQHF
>.|.|TRBJ2-5|TRBV6-2/TRBV6-3
TGTGCCAGCAGTTTGGGGGAGACCCAGTACTTC
CASSLGETQYF
>TRBD1|.|TRBJ2-1|TRBV2
TGTGCCAGCAGGGACAGGTCCAATGAGCAGTTCTTC
CASRDRSNEQFF